The clone carrying this TCR beta chain was detected a few times. What it recognizes is unknown. The data were taken from a study of T cell repertoires in cytomegalovirus infection. Study information: CMV infection and matching HLA type were both indicated by public TCR beta signatures.

TCRdb itself ran the reads through MiXCR, one entry per CDR3 protein. This table has around 570,000 distinct CDR3 sequences, about 39% appearing once. The V segment lost 9 bases and the J segment 1 base; nucleotides outside the gene matches: 24. The CDR3 is 20 amino acids. This chain uses TRBV12-3 or TRBV12-4 with TRBJ2-3; TRBD1 matches at 8 bases. Sequences were derived from cultured PBMCs, sampled from culture after CMV antigen stimulation. The receptor was isolated from a human donor in good health (CMV status not recorded). Some clones in this sample may be carry-over from other donors' samples. The CDR3 region is CASNQLQGQAVKGGTDTQYF. CDR3 DNA sequence: TGTGCCAGTAACCAACTCCAGGGACAGGCGGTAAAGGGAGGCACAGATACGCAGTATTTT.